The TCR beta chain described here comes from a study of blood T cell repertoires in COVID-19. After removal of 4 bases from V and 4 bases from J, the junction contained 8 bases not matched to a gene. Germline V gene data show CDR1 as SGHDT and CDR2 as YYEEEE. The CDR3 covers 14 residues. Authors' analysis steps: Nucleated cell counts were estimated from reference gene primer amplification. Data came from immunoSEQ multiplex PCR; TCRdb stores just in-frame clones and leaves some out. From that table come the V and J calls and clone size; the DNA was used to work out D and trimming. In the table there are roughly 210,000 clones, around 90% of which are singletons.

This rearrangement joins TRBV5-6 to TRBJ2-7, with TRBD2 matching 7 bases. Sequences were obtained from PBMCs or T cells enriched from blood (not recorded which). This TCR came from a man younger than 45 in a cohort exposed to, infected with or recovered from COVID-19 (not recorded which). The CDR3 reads CASSLGRVRYEQYF. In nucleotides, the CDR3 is TGTGCCAGCAGCCTTGGGAGGGTTCGATACGAGCAGTACTTC.